The 16 T cell receptor beta chains in this list originate from one sample, sequenced in a study of blood T cell repertoires in COVID-19 (dated by TCRdb to between 2020 and 2021). The library was prepared using the immunoSEQ multiplex PCR assay. In TCRdb, the immuneACCESS table is reduced to in-frame sequences with V and J assigned. These tables do not hold every clone; where another copy was compared, an unresolved V gene accounts for under half, and the others remain unexplained. This sample gives about 97,000 clones in total; around four fifths of them show up just once. The top ten hold roughly 10% of the sample. The sequenced sample consisted of peripheral blood. These receptors were collected from a man in his sixties with active or convalescent COVID-19.

The V call is TRBV5-4, the J call TRBJ2-7; 10 nucleotides match TRBD2. The CDR3 length is 14 residues. V dropped 3 bases and J dropped 5; count of bases not matched to a gene: 5. The germline gives CDR1 SGHNT, CDR2 YYREEE (reference sequence). CDR3 DNA sequence: TGTGCCAGCAGCTCCGGGACTAGCGACGACGAGCAGTACTTC. Protein product: CASSSGTSDDEQYF.

The chain carries TRBV11-3 and TRBJ2-1; no firm D call. Deletions cut 4 bases from V and 6 bases from J, with 19 bases between. Germline CDR1 is SGHNT and CDR2 is YENEEA. The CDR3 has 16 residues. The CDR3 sequence: CASSSHYGPSGNEQFF. CDR3 nucleotide sequence: TGTGCCAGCAGCTCCCATTATGGTCCTTCGGGCAATGAGCAGTTCTTC.

V usage is TRBV27 and J usage is TRBJ1-2; 9 bases are shared with TRBD1. The J segment lost 4 bases and the V segment lost 4 bases, leaving 4 bases of the junction unmatched. From germline, CDR1 is MNHEY and CDR2 SMNVEV (reference sequence). The CDR3 loop spans 14 amino acids. CDR3 in amino acids: CASSYRGQGYGYTF. The CDR3 nucleotides are TGTGCCAGCAGTTATCGGGGACAGGGCTATGGCTACACCTTC.

The rearrangement uses TRBV7-9 and TRBJ1-6; 7 nucleotides match TRBD1. V was pared by 0 bases and J by 8 bases, with 4 bases of the junction left unmatched. Germline-derived CDR1 and CDR2 are SEHNR and FQNEAQ (reference sequence). This CDR3 comprises 15 residues. As DNA, the CDR3 is TGTGCCAGCAGCTTAGCGGCAGGGGGACATTCACCCCTCCACTTT. Its translation: CASSLAAGGHSPLHF.

The gene calls are TRBV18 and TRBJ2-6, with a tentative D call TRBD2 (5 bases). Trimming took off 3 bases at V and 0 bases at J, with 12 bases between the two ends. The CDR3 has 17 residues. Germline loops: CDR1 KGHSH, CDR2 LQKENI. CDR3 region: CASSPSTGNSGANVLTF. The CDR3 bases are TGTGCCAGCTCACCTTCGACGGGGAACTCTGGGGCCAACGTCCTGACTTTC.

V and J are TRBV28 and TRBJ1-5, with a tentative D call TRBD1 (6 bases). The CDR3 sequence is 14 residues long. Looked up from germline, CDR1 is MDHEN and CDR2 is SYDVKM. Trimming removed 7 bases from V and 4 bases from J, with 14 bases in between. Written as DNA, the CDR3 is TGTGCCAGCAAGGAAGGGGGGGGGAATCAGCCCCAGCATTTT. Translating it yields CASKEGGGNQPQHF.

This clone occurred a few times. The J gene is TRBJ1-3, the V gene TRBV9; 8 bases are a match to TRBD1. The CDR3 runs 14 residues. Germline values: CDR1 SGDLS, CDR2 YYNGEE. Unmatched junction bases numbered 7, after V lost 4 bases and J lost 7 bases. CDR3 residues: CASSPRTGMNTIYF. CDR3 nucleotides: TGTGCCAGCAGCCCCCGGACAGGGATGAACACCATATATTTT.

V usage is TRBV7-9 and J usage is TRBJ2-3; D may be TRBD1 (6 bases). Germline V gene lookup returns CDR1 SEHNR and CDR2 FQNEAQ (reference sequence). CDR3 length equals 14 residues. Trimming took off 5 bases at V and 1 base at J, with 10 bases between the two ends. This chain's CDR3 is CASSPDSGTDTQYF. CDR3 nucleotide sequence: TGTGCCAGCAGCCCGGACAGCGGCACAGATACGCAGTATTTT.

The chain links TRBV7-9 to TRBJ1-2; a weak D match, TRBD1 (6 bases). CDR3 length: 14 residues. CDR1 is SEHNR and CDR2 is FQNEAQ in the germline V gene (reference sequence). Between the trimmed V and J ends, which lost 4 bases and 4 bases, there was a span of 13 bases. The CDR3 DNA sequence: TGTGCCAGCAGCTCCCAGGGACACCTCTATGGCTACACCTTC. It yields the protein CASSSQGHLYGYTF.

This clone was seen once. The rearrangement uses TRBV18 and TRBJ2-1, with D possibly matching TRBD2 (7 bases). Germline CDR1 and CDR2: KGHSH and LQKENI. Trimming pared 4 bases from V and 3 bases from J, leaving 19 bases between. This CDR3 has 17 amino acids. The CDR3 DNA sequence: TGTGCCAGCTCACGGGGGGCCGGGGGGTCCTACTACAATGAGCAGTTCTTC. Its protein product is CASSRGAGGSYYNEQFF.

CDR3 protein: CAISPMGSPDTIYF. The DNA for the CDR3 is TGTGCCATCAGTCCAATGGGCAGTCCGGACACCATATATTTT. The rearrangement uses TRBV10-3 and TRBJ1-3; D unclear. Trimming stripped 5 bases from V and 8 bases from J, with 16 bases between. CDR1 is ENHRY and CDR2 is SYGVKD in the germline V gene. The CDR3 length is 14 residues.

The chain is built from TRBV11-2 and TRBJ1-1, with D perhaps TRBD1 (5 bases). There are 13 residues in the CDR3. Between the trimmed V and J ends, which lost 5 bases and 3 bases, there was a span of 10 bases. The germline CDR1 and CDR2 sequences are SGHAT and FQNNGV. The DNA for the CDR3 is TGTGCCAGCAGCCTCGGGGGGGACACTGAAGCTTTCTTT. This encodes CASSLGGDTEAFF.

The table lists this clone with a few counts. This rearrangement joins TRBV29-1 to TRBJ1-2, with D uncertain. CDR1 is SQVTM, CDR2 ANQGSEA, per germline. Trimming stripped 2 bases from V and 5 bases from J, with 9 bases between. The CDR3 covers 12 residues. DNA for the CDR3: TGCAGCGTTGAACCGAGGCTTTATGGCTACACCTTC. It codes for CSVEPRLYGYTF.

V gene TRBV2 combines with J gene TRBJ1-4, with D unclear. The V end was cut by 7 bases, the J end by 0 bases, with 12 bases between. Germline lookup yields CDR1 SNHLY and CDR2 FYNNEI. The CDR3 length is 15 residues. This CDR3 reads CASTVTETTNEKLFF. The CDR3 bases are TGTGCCAGCACTGTTACAGAGACAACTAATGAAAAACTGTTTTTT.

The chain has TRBV30 and TRBJ1-1; D gene ambiguous. Germline V gene data show CDR1 as GTSNPN and CDR2 as SVGIG (reference sequence). The V gene lost 0 bases and the J gene lost 8 bases, with 10 bases spanning the gap. CDR3 length: 12 amino acids. The chain's CDR3 is CAWSVWRAEAFF. The CDR3 DNA sequence: TGTGCCTGGAGTGTATGGAGGGCAGAAGCTTTCTTT.

In its sample, this clone was seen once. CDR3 protein: CASSYSSGRAGTQYF. The CDR3 coding sequence is TGTGCCAGCAGTTACTCCAGCGGGAGGGCGGGTACGCAGTATTTT. The chain recombines TRBV6-5 with TRBJ2-3; TRBD2 agrees at 10 bases. The CDR3 consists of 15 residues. Trimming cost V 0 bases and J 8 bases; bases outside gene matches: 5. Germline V gene data show CDR1 as MNHEY and CDR2 as SVGAGI.